These T cell receptor beta chains were read from a single sample in a study of T-cell reconstitution after alpha-beta-depleted transplantation in children. TCRdb used MiXCR to reprocess the PCR reads, holding one entry per CDR3 protein. Here the sample spans over 550,000 distinct CDR3 sequences, under 12% being singletons. This specimen consisted of PBMCs from the stem cell graft donor, obtained from the stem cell graft. These receptor sequences come from a human donor who donated a stem cell graft to a child with acute myeloid leukemia. Each CDR3 is given with its conserved first and last residue. Each record gives: clone size, J gene, V gene, D gene, CDR3 DNA, CDR3 protein. D genes are given only for firm matches. Some rows have no size entry. The others give once, few or many, or a class for an expanded clone.

abundance: many; j_gene: TRBJ1-3; v_gene: TRBV6-6; d_gene: -; CDR3nt: TGTGCCAGCAGGACAGGTGGCGGAAACACCATATATTTT; CDR3aa: CASRTGGGNTIYF
abundance: few; j_gene: TRBJ1-4; v_gene: TRBV12-3/TRBV12-4; d_gene: TRBD1; CDR3nt: TGTGCCAGCAGTTTTACACAGGGGAGCCCGTATGAAAAACTGTTTTTT; CDR3aa: CASSFTQGSPYEKLFF
abundance: -; j_gene: TRBJ2-1; v_gene: TRBV20-1; d_gene: TRBD2; CDR3nt: TGCAGTGCTGACGATAGAGCGGGAAAATCCTACAATGAGCAGTTCTTC; CDR3aa: CSADDRAGKSYNEQFF
abundance: many; j_gene: TRBJ2-4; v_gene: TRBV29-1; d_gene: TRBD2; CDR3nt: TGCAGCGTTGAAGGAGCGGGAGGGAAAAACATTCAGTACTTC; CDR3aa: CSVEGAGGKNIQYF
abundance: many; j_gene: TRBJ2-3; v_gene: TRBV28; d_gene: -; CDR3nt: TGTGCCAGCAGTTTAAGTGAGAGCACAGATACGCAGTATTTT; CDR3aa: CASSLSESTDTQYF
abundance: few; j_gene: TRBJ2-1; v_gene: TRBV6-2/TRBV6-3; d_gene: -; CDR3nt: TGTGCCAGCCAGCTAGGCGGAGTGTACAATGAGCAGTTCTTC; CDR3aa: CASQLGGVYNEQFF
abundance: -; j_gene: TRBJ2-3; v_gene: TRBV6-6; d_gene: TRBD2; CDR3nt: TGTGCCAGCAAACTAGCGGGGTCAGATACGCAGTATTTT; CDR3aa: CASKLAGSDTQYF
abundance: -; j_gene: TRBJ2-6; v_gene: TRBV28; d_gene: -; CDR3nt: TGTGCCAGCAGTTTAGAAGGCAGGGGAAACTCTGGGGCCAACGTCCTGACTTTC; CDR3aa: CASSLEGRGNSGANVLTF
abundance: many; j_gene: TRBJ2-1; v_gene: TRBV7-2; d_gene: TRBD1; CDR3nt: TGTGCCAGCAGCTCGGACAGGGTTCGAGATGAGCAGTTCTTC; CDR3aa: CASSSDRVRDEQFF
abundance: many; j_gene: TRBJ1-4; v_gene: TRBV29-1; d_gene: TRBD1; CDR3nt: TGCAGCGTTGAAGATCTCCCCAGGGGGAGTAATGAAAAACTGTTTTTT; CDR3aa: CSVEDLPRGSNEKLFF
abundance: -; j_gene: TRBJ2-3; v_gene: TRBV12-3/TRBV12-4; d_gene: -; CDR3nt: TGTGCCAGCAGTTTCGAAATGGGCGGGGTTCACACAGATACGCAGTATTTT; CDR3aa: CASSFEMGGVHTDTQYF
abundance: few; j_gene: TRBJ2-7; v_gene: TRBV28; d_gene: TRBD2; CDR3nt: TGTGCCAGCAGGGCCGGGACTAGCATCCACGAGCAGTACTTC; CDR3aa: CASRAGTSIHEQYF
abundance: few; j_gene: TRBJ2-7; v_gene: TRBV9; d_gene: -; CDR3nt: TGTGCCAGCAGCGTAGGAGGGGGGGACTACTTTAACGAGCAGTACTTC; CDR3aa: CASSVGGGDYFNEQYF
abundance: few; j_gene: TRBJ2-1; v_gene: TRBV6-6; d_gene: TRBD1; CDR3nt: TGTGCCACCATTAACACAGGGGGCGAGCAGTTCTTC; CDR3aa: CATINTGGEQFF
abundance: few; j_gene: TRBJ2-7; v_gene: TRBV3-1; d_gene: TRBD2; CDR3nt: TGTGCCAGCAGCCAAGTACTAGCGGGGACCTACGAGCAGTACTTC; CDR3aa: CASSQVLAGTYEQYF
abundance: many; j_gene: TRBJ1-3; v_gene: TRBV7-8; d_gene: -; CDR3nt: TGTGCCAGCAGCCAACAGGGACCTCAAAACACCATATATTTT; CDR3aa: CASSQQGPQNTIYF
abundance: many; j_gene: TRBJ2-7; v_gene: TRBV6-1; d_gene: -; CDR3nt: TGTGCCAGCCGACGGGCTAGCGCAATCTACGAGCAGTACTTC; CDR3aa: CASRRASAIYEQYF
abundance: many; j_gene: TRBJ2-1; v_gene: TRBV7-9; d_gene: TRBD1; CDR3nt: TGTGCCAGCGTTCTAGGGGGACAGGGACGTGAGCAGTTCTTC; CDR3aa: CASVLGGQGREQFF
abundance: -; j_gene: TRBJ1-5; v_gene: TRBV28; d_gene: -; CDR3nt: TGTGCCAGCAGTCCTGACGTGGGACCCCAGCATTTT; CDR3aa: CASSPDVGPQHF
abundance: few; j_gene: TRBJ1-1; v_gene: TRBV11-2; d_gene: -; CDR3nt: TGTGCCAGCAGCTTTGTGGGACACGAAGCTTTCTTT; CDR3aa: CASSFVGHEAFF
abundance: -; j_gene: TRBJ1-5; v_gene: TRBV12-1; d_gene: -; CDR3nt: TGTGCCAGCAGCCCCGTCTTGTGGGGCCAGCCCCAGCATTTT; CDR3aa: CASSPVLWGQPQHF
abundance: many; j_gene: TRBJ2-7; v_gene: TRBV9; d_gene: -; CDR3nt: TGTGCCAGCAGCCCGAACCCCATTTCCACTTACGAGCAGTACTTC; CDR3aa: CASSPNPISTYEQYF
abundance: many; j_gene: TRBJ2-2; v_gene: TRBV4-2; d_gene: TRBD2; CDR3nt: TGTGCCAGCAGACTAGCGGGAGACACCGGGGAGCTGTTTTTT; CDR3aa: CASRLAGDTGELFF
abundance: -; j_gene: TRBJ2-6; v_gene: TRBV11-1; d_gene: TRBD2; CDR3nt: TGTGCCAGCAGCCCTGGGACTAGCGGGAGTTTTGGGGCCAACGTCCTGACTTTC; CDR3aa: CASSPGTSGSFGANVLTF
abundance: few; j_gene: TRBJ1-1; v_gene: TRBV5-1; d_gene: -; CDR3nt: TGCGCCAGCAGCCAACCAGGGGCAACCCACACTGAAGCTTTCTTT; CDR3aa: CASSQPGATHTEAFF
abundance: few; j_gene: TRBJ2-4; v_gene: TRBV3-1; d_gene: -; CDR3nt: TGTGCCAGCAGCCAGGGAGGTCTCCGCATTCAGTACTTC; CDR3aa: CASSQGGLRIQYF
abundance: few; j_gene: TRBJ2-2; v_gene: TRBV6-5; d_gene: TRBD1; CDR3nt: TGTGCCAGCAGTTACTCTGGGACAGGCTCCCCCGGGGAGCTGTTTTTT; CDR3aa: CASSYSGTGSPGELFF
abundance: many; j_gene: TRBJ2-1; v_gene: TRBV29-1; d_gene: TRBD1; CDR3nt: TGCAGCGTTGCGCCCGGGACAGGCCAAAGGCAGTTCTTC; CDR3aa: CSVAPGTGQRQFF
abundance: many; j_gene: TRBJ2-5; v_gene: TRBV29-1; d_gene: -; CDR3nt: TGCAGCCCCCTCGAGCAGGGGGAGACCCAGTACTTC; CDR3aa: CSPLEQGETQYF
abundance: few; j_gene: TRBJ2-3; v_gene: TRBV14; d_gene: -; CDR3nt: TGTGCCAGCAGCCGGATGGGATTAGCCCGCACAGATACGCAGTATTTT; CDR3aa: CASSRMGLARTDTQYF
abundance: few; j_gene: TRBJ1-3; v_gene: TRBV12-3/TRBV12-4; d_gene: -; CDR3nt: TGTGCCAGCACCCATAAGGGGGGCGCATCTGCCACCATATATTTT; CDR3aa: CASTHKGGASATIYF
abundance: many; j_gene: TRBJ2-2; v_gene: TRBV20-1; d_gene: TRBD1; CDR3nt: TGCAGTGCTAGAGATTACCAGGGGGCGACCGGGGAGCTGTTTTTT; CDR3aa: CSARDYQGATGELFF
abundance: few; j_gene: TRBJ1-1; v_gene: TRBV6-2/TRBV6-3; d_gene: -; CDR3nt: TGTGCCAGCAGTTACGTTAGAGGGACTGCGAACACTGAAGCTTTCTTT; CDR3aa: CASSYVRGTANTEAFF
abundance: many; j_gene: TRBJ2-5; v_gene: TRBV10-3; d_gene: TRBD1; CDR3nt: TGTGCCATCAGTGAGTCAACCGGACAGGCTGGGGAGACCCAGTACTTC; CDR3aa: CAISESTGQAGETQYF
abundance: few; j_gene: TRBJ1-6; v_gene: TRBV9; d_gene: -; CDR3nt: TGTGCCAGCAGCGTAGGGTCAGGGAGGGATTCACCCCTCCACTTT; CDR3aa: CASSVGSGRDSPLHF
abundance: many; j_gene: TRBJ2-2; v_gene: TRBV9; d_gene: -; CDR3nt: TGTGCCAGCAGCGTCCAGGGCTCGAACACCGGGGAGCTGTTTTTT; CDR3aa: CASSVQGSNTGELFF
abundance: few; j_gene: TRBJ2-7; v_gene: TRBV11-2; d_gene: -; CDR3nt: TGTGCCAGCAGCTTACAACGGGGGATCTACGAGCAGTACTTC; CDR3aa: CASSLQRGIYEQYF
abundance: -; j_gene: TRBJ1-4; v_gene: TRBV5-1; d_gene: -; CDR3nt: TGCGCCAGCAGCGACCCGTTGGGGGGTAATGAAAAACTGTTTTTT; CDR3aa: CASSDPLGGNEKLFF
abundance: few; j_gene: TRBJ2-5; v_gene: TRBV29-1; d_gene: TRBD2; CDR3nt: TGCAGCGTTGAAGATGAAATCGCGGGAGTCCCTCCTGGAGAGACCCAGTACTTC; CDR3aa: CSVEDEIAGVPPGETQYF
abundance: few; j_gene: TRBJ1-6; v_gene: TRBV4-2; d_gene: -; CDR3nt: TGTGCCAGCAGCCAAGATTGGGGACTGCCAAATTCACCCCTCCACTTT; CDR3aa: CASSQDWGLPNSPLHF
abundance: -; j_gene: TRBJ2-1; v_gene: TRBV30; d_gene: -; CDR3nt: TGTGCCTGGAGCCCTTCTCGCTACAATGAGCAGTTCTTC; CDR3aa: CAWSPSRYNEQFF
abundance: many; j_gene: TRBJ2-3; v_gene: TRBV29-1; d_gene: -; CDR3nt: TGCAGCGTTGAAGATCTGGGAAGCAGTGCTGGCACAGATACGCAGTATTTT; CDR3aa: CSVEDLGSSAGTDTQYF
abundance: many; j_gene: TRBJ1-1; v_gene: TRBV5-6; d_gene: -; CDR3nt: TGTGCCAGCAGTCCCGGGAGTTCATGGACTGAAGCTTTCTTT; CDR3aa: CASSPGSSWTEAFF
abundance: -; j_gene: TRBJ2-1; v_gene: TRBV7-3; d_gene: -; CDR3nt: TGTGCCAGCAGCTTAAGTTATTCCGTCTCCTACAATGAGCAGTTCTTC; CDR3aa: CASSLSYSVSYNEQFF